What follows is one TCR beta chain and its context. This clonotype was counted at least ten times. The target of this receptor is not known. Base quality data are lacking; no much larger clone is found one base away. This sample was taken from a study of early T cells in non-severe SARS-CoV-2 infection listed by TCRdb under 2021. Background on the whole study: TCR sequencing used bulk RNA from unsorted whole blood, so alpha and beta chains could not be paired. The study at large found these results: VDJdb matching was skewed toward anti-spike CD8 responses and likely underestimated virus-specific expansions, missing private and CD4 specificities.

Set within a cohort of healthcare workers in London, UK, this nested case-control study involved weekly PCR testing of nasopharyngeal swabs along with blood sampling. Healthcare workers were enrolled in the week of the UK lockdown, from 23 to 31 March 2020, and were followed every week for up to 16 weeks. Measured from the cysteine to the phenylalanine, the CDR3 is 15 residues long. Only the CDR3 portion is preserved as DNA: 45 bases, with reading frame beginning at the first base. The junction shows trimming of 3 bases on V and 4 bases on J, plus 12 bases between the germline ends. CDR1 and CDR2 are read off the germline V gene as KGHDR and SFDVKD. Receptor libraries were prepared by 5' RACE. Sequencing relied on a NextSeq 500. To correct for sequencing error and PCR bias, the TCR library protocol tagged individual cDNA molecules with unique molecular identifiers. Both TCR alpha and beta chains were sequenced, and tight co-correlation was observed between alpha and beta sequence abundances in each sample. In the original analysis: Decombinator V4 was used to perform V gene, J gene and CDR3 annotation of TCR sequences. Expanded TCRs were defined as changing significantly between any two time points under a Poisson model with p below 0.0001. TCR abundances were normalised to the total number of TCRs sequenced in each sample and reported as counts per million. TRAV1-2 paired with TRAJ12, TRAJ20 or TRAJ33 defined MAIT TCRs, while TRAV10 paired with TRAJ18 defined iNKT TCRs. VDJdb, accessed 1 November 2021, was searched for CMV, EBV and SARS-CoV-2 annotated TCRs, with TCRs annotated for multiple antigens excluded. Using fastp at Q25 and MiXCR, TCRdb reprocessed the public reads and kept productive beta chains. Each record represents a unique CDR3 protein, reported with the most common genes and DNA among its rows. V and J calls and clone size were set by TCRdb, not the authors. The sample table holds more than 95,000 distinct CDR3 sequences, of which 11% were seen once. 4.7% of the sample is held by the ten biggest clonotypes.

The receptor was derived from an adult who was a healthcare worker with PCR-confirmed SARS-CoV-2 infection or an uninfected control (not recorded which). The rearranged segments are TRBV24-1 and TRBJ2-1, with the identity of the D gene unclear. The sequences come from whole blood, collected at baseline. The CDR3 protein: CATSDPLEKYNEQFF. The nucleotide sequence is TGTGCCACCAGTGATCCCCTGGAAAAGTACAATGAGCAGTTCTTC.